This TCR beta chain was observed in a study of spatial heterogeneity in lung cancer. Study-wide context: Each time, sequencing found more beta-chain sequences than alpha-chain sequences. The mean occurrence of each unique TCR and UMI combination in raw reads exceeded eight.

A distinct unique molecular identifier was carried by each TCR cDNA molecule. TCRdb called the 5' RACE reads again in MiXCR, with one record for every CDR3 protein. The sample has some 12,000 distinct CDR3 sequences, approximately 6.2% seen once. Germline CDR1 is SGHAT and CDR2 is FQDESV (reference sequence). V shed 5 bases and J 7 bases; nucleotides not matched to a gene: 13. The CDR3 consists of 16 residues. Time point given: sample taken at primary tumor resection. No cells were sorted before sequencing. The whole RNA sequenced was extracted from tumor, nontumor lung or frozen PBMC. The cohort: around 77 early-stage, untreated non-small cell lung cancer patients.

This TCR derives from a male donor with early-stage non-small cell lung cancer. The chain combines TRBV11-1 with TRBJ1-4, with 7 bases identical to TRBD1. The specimen was normal lung tissue next to the tumor, collected at surgery. As DNA, the CDR3 is TGTGCCAGCAGCCTATCGACAGGGTATGTCGGTGAAAAACTGTTTTTT. The encoded protein is CASSLSTGYVGEKLFF.